Listed here are 14 T cell receptor beta chains from one sample, sequenced in a study of shared clonotypes between healthy human individuals. TCRdb's table, derived via immunoSEQ multiplex PCR, lists solely in-frame clones and lacks some. The sample yields about 1 million clones, 60% to 80% seen once. Material for sequencing was memory CD4+ T cells sorted from blood. Indicated subset: CD45RA-negative fraction. Every receptor here comes from a man aged 18 to 29 in good health.

This chain connects TRBV10-3 to TRBJ2-1; D is perhaps TRBD2 (6 bases). Deletions cut 10 bases from V and 0 bases from J, with 10 bases between. The CDR3 covers 13 residues. The germline V gene has CDR1 ENHRY and CDR2 SYGVKD. The CDR3 bases are TGTGCCACCAGGACTATCTCCTACAATGAGCAGTTCTTC. Amino acids: CATRTISYNEQFF.

The chain combines TRBV6-5 with TRBJ1-5; possibly TRBD1 for D (6 bases). Germline CDR1 reads MNHEY; CDR2 reads SVGAGI. CDR3 length: 14 residues. V lost 6 bases and J 1 base, leaving 10 bases between the germline ends. The CDR3 loop reads CASRRGQSNQPQHF. The CDR3 DNA reads TGTGCCAGCAGGCGAGGACAGAGCAATCAGCCCCAGCATTTT.

The chain joins TRBV9 to TRBJ2-5, with D perhaps matching TRBD2 (6 bases). The germline V and J ends were trimmed by 6 bases and 1 base, with 13 bases remaining between them. The CDR3 loop spans 14 amino acids. Germline loops: CDR1 SGDLS, CDR2 YYNGEE. The CDR3 spells CASTVGGTQETQYF. The CDR3 region has the DNA TGTGCCAGCACTGTTGGGGGGACCCAAGAGACCCAGTACTTC.

This clone has a single count. The chain combines TRBV5-1 with TRBJ2-3; tentatively, D is TRBD1 or TRBD2 (6 bases each). CDR3 length equals 14 residues. The germline V gene has CDR1 SGHRS and CDR2 YFSETQ. Trimming took 4 bases from V and 0 from J, leaving 9 bases between them. The CDR3 DNA sequence: TGCGCCAGCAGCAGGGGGACTAGCACAGATACGCAGTATTTT. Its protein product is CASSRGTSTDTQYF.

The chain has TRBV5-6 and TRBJ2-5; no firm D call. Trimming pared 6 bases from V and 3 bases from J, leaving 12 bases between. From germline, CDR1 is SGHDT and CDR2 YYEEEE. The length of the CDR3 is 13 residues. The CDR3 reads CASNSATEETQYF. CDR3 in DNA: TGTGCCAGCAACAGTGCGACCGAAGAGACCCAGTACTTC. The whole variable domain, remainder taken from reference TRBV5-6 and TRBJ2-5, is DAGVTQSPTHLIKTRGQQVTLRCSPKSGHDTVSWYQQALGQGPQFIFQYYEEEERQRGNFPDRFSGHQFPNYSSELNVNALLLGDSALYLCASNSATEETQYFGPGTRLLVL.

The chain employs TRBV4-1 and TRBJ1-3, with a weak D call TRBD1 (6 bases). Trimming left V 0 bases short and J 0 bases short, with 9 bases between. Germline-derived CDR1 and CDR2 are MGHRA and YSYEKL. The length of the CDR3 is 16 residues. The CDR3 sequence: CASSQDPTGSGNTIYF. In DNA form, the CDR3 reads TGCGCCAGCAGCCAAGACCCGACAGGCTCTGGAAACACCATATATTTT.

This rearrangement joins TRBV5-1 to TRBJ2-2, with D perhaps matching TRBD2 (5 bases). The CDR3 is 18 residues long. The V end was cut by 0 bases, the J end by 5 bases, with 20 bases between. Germline V gives CDR1 SGHRS, CDR2 YFSETQ. The CDR3 region is CASSLEARGWDNTGELFF. CDR3 in DNA: TGCGCCAGCAGCTTGGAGGCACGGGGTTGGGATAATACCGGGGAGCTGTTTTTT.

CDR3 sequence reads: CAWSTPGQGGYEQYF. The CDR3 bases are TGTGCCTGGAGCACCCCGGGACAGGGAGGGTACGAGCAGTACTTC. This rearrangement joins TRBV30 to TRBJ2-7; TRBD1 matches at 9 bases. Germline V gene lookup returns CDR1 GTSNPN and CDR2 SVGIG (reference sequence). This CDR3 is 15 amino acids long. V was pared by 3 bases and J by 4 bases, with 10 bases of the junction left unmatched.

This sequence joins TRBV6-6 and TRBJ2-7; 9 bases map to TRBD1. After removal of 2 bases from V and 3 bases from J, the junction contained 2 bases not matched to a gene. The CDR3 loop spans 14 amino acids. CDR1 and CDR2 from the germline V gene are MNHNY and SVGAGI (reference sequence). This CDR3 reads CASSYGTGIYEQYF. In nucleotides, the CDR3 is TGTGCCAGCAGTTACGGGACAGGGATCTACGAGCAGTACTTC.

The CDR3: CASSTQRRNEQFF. CDR3 nucleotide sequence: TGTGCCAGTAGCACTCAAAGGAGGAATGAGCAGTTCTTC. The V call is TRBV19, the J call TRBJ2-1; TRBD2 might be the D (5 bases). Germline V gives CDR1 LNHDA, CDR2 SQIVND (reference sequence). This CDR3 comprises 13 residues. The V gene lost 6 bases and the J gene lost 7 bases, with 13 bases spanning the gap.

J is TRBJ1-5 and V is TRBV9; no clear D gene. CDR1 is SGDLS and CDR2 is YYNGEE in the germline V gene. V dropped 4 bases and J dropped 3 bases, with 11 bases sitting between them. The CDR3 runs 14 residues. CDR3 amino acids: CASSPGQFNQPQHF. CDR3 sequence (DNA): TGTGCCAGCAGCCCTGGGCAGTTCAATCAGCCCCAGCATTTT.

This clone showed up just once. CDR3 nucleotide sequence: TGTGCCAGCAGCCATAGCGGGAGTTCCTACGAGCAGTACTTC. It specifies CASSHSGSSYEQYF. J is TRBJ2-7 and V is TRBV7-2, with 9 bases matching TRBD2. V was pared by 5 bases and J by 1 base, with 3 bases of the junction left unmatched. The germline V gene encodes CDR1 SGHTA and CDR2 FQGNSA. This CDR3 comprises 14 residues.

The chain joins TRBV7-9 to TRBJ2-3; 15 nucleotides match TRBD2. Germline V lookup: CDR1 SEHNR, CDR2 FQNEAQ (reference sequence). The CDR3 length is 17 residues. Trimming cost V 5 bases and J 6 bases; bases outside gene matches: 9. CDR3 sequence: CASSRTSGRAVRDTQYF. The CDR3 DNA follows: TGTGCCAGCAGCCGGACTAGCGGGAGGGCCGTGAGGGATACGCAGTATTTT.

Only a few counts were recorded for this clone. V usage is TRBV7-3 and J usage is TRBJ2-7; possibly TRBD1 or TRBD2 for D (5 bases each). V was cut by 1 base and J by 7 bases, with 20 bases left in between. Germline V gene data show CDR1 as SGHTA and CDR2 as FQGTGA. This CDR3 region has 16 residues. The CDR3 loop is CASSLISGTKLWEQYF. The CDR3 DNA follows: TGTGCCAGCAGCTTAATATCCGGGACCAAACTATGGGAGCAGTACTTC.